This is a list of T cell receptor beta chains from one sample in a study of T-cell memory formation after mild COVID-19. TCRdb reprocessed the 5' RACE reads with MiXCR, giving one entry per CDR3 protein. This table holds a few hundred thousand distinct CDR3 sequences, approximately 25% found once. The sample was PBMCs or a T cell subset sorted from them (not recorded which). The receptor source for this set is an adult woman who had mild COVID-19 (a few samples of this study predate the infection). Cell type and time point are not known. CDR3s include the opening cysteine and the closing phenylalanine or tryptophan. D genes are given only for firm matches. Clone sizes are given selectively: once, few, many, or a class where the clone is expanded.

len,abundance,d_gene,j_gene,v_gene,CDR3nt,CDR3aa
16,once,-,TRBJ2-3,TRBV20-1,TGCAGTGCTAGAGAGAGAGAGACTAGGCCCCTCGGTACGCAGTATTTT,CSARERETRPLGTQYF
15,-,-,TRBJ1-2,TRBV5-5,TGTGCCAGCAGCTTGTCGGTCTTGGAGGACTATGGCTACACCTTC,CASSLSVLEDYGYTF
15,-,-,TRBJ2-7,TRBV7-2,TGTGCCAGCAGCTCACAATCTCTGGCCCTCTACGAGCAGTACTTC,CASSSQSLALYEQYF
16,-,-,TRBJ2-6,TRBV2,TGTGCCAGCAGTAGTAGCACGAGGTCTGGGGCCAACGTCCTGACTTTC,CASSSSTRSGANVLTF
14,many,TRBD1,TRBJ2-5,TRBV7-8,TGTGCCAGCAGTTCGACAGGGGGCAGGGAGACCCAGTACTTC,CASSSTGGRETQYF
15,-,-,TRBJ2-4,TRBV6-1,TGTGCCACCCCACTCGTCAGGGTGGCCAAAAACATTCAGTACTTC,CATPLVRVAKNIQYF
15,-,-,TRBJ2-7,TRBV27,TGTGCCAGCAGTTTATTCGCAGGGGTCTCCTACGAGCAGTACTTC,CASSLFAGVSYEQYF
11,-,-,TRBJ1-2,TRBV3-1,TGTGCCAGCCAGAACAATGGTGGCTACACCTTC,CASQNNGGYTF
19,few,TRBD1,TRBJ2-5,TRBV24-1,TGTGCCACCAGTGATGTAATGACAGGGGGTGTTACTCCCCAAGAGACCCAGTACTTC,CATSDVMTGGVTPQETQYF
13,-,-,TRBJ1-5,TRBV27,TGTGCCAGCAGTTTAGTCGGACCGCAGCCCCAGCATTTT,CASSLVGPQPQHF
14,few,-,TRBJ1-1,TRBV6-5,TGTGCCAGCAGTTACCTAAATGGGGGGGCTGAAGCTTTCTTT,CASSYLNGGAEAFF
13,few,-,TRBJ1-3,TRBV7-2,TGTGCCAGCAGCTTAGCGTCGAGAAACACCATATATTTT,CASSLASRNTIYF
14,few,-,TRBJ1-2,TRBV3-1,TGTGCCAGCAGACCCCACGGGGGAGACTATGGCTACACCTTC,CASRPHGGDYGYTF
13,-,-,TRBJ2-7,TRBV20-1,TGCAGTGCTAGGGCCCCCACAGGGCACGAGCAGTACTTC,CSARAPTGHEQYF
15,-,-,TRBJ2-1,TRBV9,TGTGCCAGCAGCGTAGCTACGAGGGGGATGGATGAGCAGTTCTTC,CASSVATRGMDEQFF
12,few,-,TRBJ2-1,TRBV12-3/TRBV12-4,TGTGCCAACTCGGGGGGCGTCAATGAGCAGTTCTTC,CANSGGVNEQFF
15,-,-,TRBJ2-3,TRBV6-5,TGTGCCAGCAGCGCACTAGCTCCTGTCGGGGATACGCAGTATTTT,CASSALAPVGDTQYF
12,-,TRBD2,TRBJ2-3,TRBV18,TGTGCCAGCTCACCAGGACTAGCGGAGCAGTATTTT,CASSPGLAEQYF
13,-,-,TRBJ2-2,TRBV20-1,TGCAGTGCTAGTCACAGGGACACCGGGGAGCTGTTTTTT,CSASHRDTGELFF
14,-,-,TRBJ1-1,TRBV29-1,TGCAGCGTGCAGATAGGGGCGGTTAACACTGAAGCTTTCTTT,CSVQIGAVNTEAFF
12,many,-,TRBJ2-1,TRBV6-2/TRBV6-3,TGTGCCAGCAGTTATTTAGGCAATGAGCAGTTCTTC,CASSYLGNEQFF
12,many,-,TRBJ2-7,TRBV2,TGTGCCAGCAGTGAGGTAGGCTACGAGCAGTACTTC,CASSEVGYEQYF
16,-,-,TRBJ2-1,TRBV27,TGTGCCAGCAGTTTTGGGACCGGGCCGCCTGGAGATGAGCAGTTCTTC,CASSFGTGPPGDEQFF
11,many,-,TRBJ2-2,TRBV5-1,TGCGCCAGCGAGGAGGGCGGGGAGCTGTTTTTT,CASEEGGELFF
17,-,TRBD2,TRBJ2-3,TRBV7-9,TGTGCCAGCAGCACCGGGCCTAGCGGGAGTATCTTAAATACGCAGTATTTT,CASSTGPSGSILNTQYF
11,-,-,TRBJ2-7,TRBV7-2,TGTGCCAGCAGCTTCGGGGGCGGGCAGTACTTC,CASSFGGGQYF
16,few,-,TRBJ2-1,TRBV4-2,TGTGCCAGCAGCCAAGAGTTCGCAAAGGGGGGCCCTGAGCAGTTCTTC,CASSQEFAKGGPEQFF
15,few,-,TRBJ2-7,TRBV14,TGTGCCAGCAGCCGATGGGTAGGGACCCCCTACGAGCAGTACTTC,CASSRWVGTPYEQYF
15,-,-,TRBJ2-5,TRBV4-1,TGCGCCAGCAGCCCCCATGGGGGTTACCAAGAGACCCAGTACTTC,CASSPHGGYQETQYF